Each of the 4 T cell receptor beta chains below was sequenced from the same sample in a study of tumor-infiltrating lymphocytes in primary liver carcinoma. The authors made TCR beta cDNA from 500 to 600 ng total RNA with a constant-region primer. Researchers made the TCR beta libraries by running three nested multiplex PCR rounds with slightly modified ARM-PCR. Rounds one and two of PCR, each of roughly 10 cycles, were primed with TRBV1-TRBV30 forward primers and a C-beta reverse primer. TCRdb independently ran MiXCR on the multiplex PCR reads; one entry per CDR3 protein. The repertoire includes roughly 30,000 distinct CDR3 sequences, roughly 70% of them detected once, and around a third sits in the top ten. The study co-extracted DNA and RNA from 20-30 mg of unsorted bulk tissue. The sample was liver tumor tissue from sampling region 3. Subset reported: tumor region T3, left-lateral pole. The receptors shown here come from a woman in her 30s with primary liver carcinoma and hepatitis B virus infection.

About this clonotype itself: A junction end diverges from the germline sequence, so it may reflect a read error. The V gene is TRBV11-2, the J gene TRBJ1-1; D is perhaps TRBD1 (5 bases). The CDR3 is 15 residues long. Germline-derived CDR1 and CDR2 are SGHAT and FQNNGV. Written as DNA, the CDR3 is TGTGCCAGCAGCTTAGCGATGGTGGGCGGGACTGAAGCTTCCTTT. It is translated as CASSLAMVGGTEASF. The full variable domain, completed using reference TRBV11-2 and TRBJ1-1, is EAGVAQSPRYKIIEKRQSVAFWCNPISGHATLYWYQQILGQGPKLLIQFQNNGVVDDSQLPKDRFSAERLKGVDSTLKIQPAKLEDSAVYLCASSLAMVGGTEASFGQGTRLTVV.

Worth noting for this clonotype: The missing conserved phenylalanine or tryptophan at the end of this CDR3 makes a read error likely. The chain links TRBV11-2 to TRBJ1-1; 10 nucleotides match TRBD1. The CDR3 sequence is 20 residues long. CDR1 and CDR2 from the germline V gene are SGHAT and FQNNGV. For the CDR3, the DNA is TGTGTCAGCAGCGCTCGGGACAGGGGTCGCAAGAGGTGGAGTAACACTGAAGCTTTCATT. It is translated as CVSSARDRGRKRWSNTEAFI.

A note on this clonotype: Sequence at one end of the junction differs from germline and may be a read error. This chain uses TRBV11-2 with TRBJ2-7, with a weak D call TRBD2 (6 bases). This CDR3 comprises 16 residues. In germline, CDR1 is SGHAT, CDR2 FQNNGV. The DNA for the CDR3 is TGTGCCAACAGCTACGATGGGAGGACCTTGCGAAGCGAGCAGTACTTC. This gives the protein CANSYDGRTLRSEQYF.

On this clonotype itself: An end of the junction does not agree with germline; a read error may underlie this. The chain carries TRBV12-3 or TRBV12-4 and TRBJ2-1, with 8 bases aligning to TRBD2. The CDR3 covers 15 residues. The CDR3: CASSLSGTSGLEHSF. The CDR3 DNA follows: TGTGCCAGCAGCCTGTCCGGGACTAGTGGACTTGAGCATTCCTTC.